The 5 T cell receptor beta chains in this list originate from one sample, sequenced in a study of regulatory T cells in long-lasting Graves disease. According to the study, TCR beta libraries were built with iRepertoire HTBI primers and CDR3-region Arm-PCR. In TCRdb, the multiplex PCR reads were re-called with MiXCR into one record per CDR3 protein. The sample has 400,000 to 600,000 distinct CDR3 sequences; about 22% are singletons. Regarding time point: persistent/refractory GD, antithyroid drugs over 5 years with positive TRAb. The TCR library was made from RNA that had been extracted from PBMCs in TRIzol. The sequenced sample was peripheral blood mononuclear cells (PBMCs), obtained when the disease was refractory, from a patient treated with antithyroid drugs. These receptors came from a female donor with Graves disease.

This clonotype was detected ten times or more. The chain links TRBV12-3 or TRBV12-4 to TRBJ1-5; tentative D call: TRBD1 (6 bases). This CDR3 is 14 amino acids long. V lost 0 bases and J 4 bases, leaving 7 bases between the germline ends. CDR3 DNA: TGTGCCAGCAGTTTAGCACAGGGAAATCAGCCCCAGCATTTT. It translates to CASSLAQGNQPQHF.

This clonotype has ten or more counts. The chain joins TRBV4-3 to TRBJ2-2; D is uncertain. Deletions cut 0 bases from V and 3 bases from J, with 11 bases between. This CDR3 region has 16 residues. The germline V gene encodes CDR1 LGHNA and CDR2 YSLEER. The chain's CDR3 is CASSQDPLPDTGELFF. In DNA, the CDR3 is TGCGCCAGCAGCCAAGACCCCTTACCCGACACCGGGGAGCTGTTTTTT.

As regards this clonotype: A read error may be the cause here, since a much bigger clone is one base away. The CDR3 bases are TGTGCCAGCGGTTCGAACGACAGGAGCACTGAAGCTTTCTTT. Amino acids: CASGSNDRSTEAFF. The rearrangement links TRBV6-2 or TRBV6-3 to TRBJ1-1; tentatively, D is TRBD1 (6 bases). In germline, CDR1 is MNHEY, CDR2 SVGEGT. The V end was cut by 8 bases, the J end by 4 bases, with 17 bases between. The CDR3 covers 14 residues.

V and J are TRBV3-1 and TRBJ1-2; TRBD1 matches 9 bases. This CDR3 comprises 15 residues. Germline V CDR1 and CDR2: LGHDT, YNNKEL (reference sequence). The ends lost 4 bases at V and 6 bases at J; junction bases unmatched: 9. This CDR3 reads CASSRMTGGEDGYTF. Written as DNA, the CDR3 is TGTGCCAGCAGCCGAATGACAGGGGGAGAAGATGGCTACACCTTC.

There are a few counts of this clonotype. A read error may be the cause here, since a much bigger clone is one base away. The chain links TRBV25-1 to TRBJ2-5, with unresolved D. There are 15 residues in the CDR3. The germline CDR1 and CDR2 sequences are MGHDK and SYGVNS. The CDR3 DNA sequence: TGTACCAGCAGTGAATTCAATCAGTACCAAGAGACCCAGTACTTC. This gives the protein CTSSEFNQYQETQYF.